This T cell receptor beta chain was captured in a study of Ad26.COV2.S vaccination and SARS-CoV-2 variants. As for the study in general: In the study, Ad26.COV2.S was injected intramuscularly once, or twice 56 days apart.

Generated by immunoSEQ multiplex PCR, the TCRdb table keeps only in-frame clones and is missing some. The table records hundreds of thousands of clones, about 90% of them present only once. Germline V gene sequence: CDR1 SNHLY, CDR2 FYNNEI. The CDR3 has 12 amino acids. V shed 7 bases and J shed 4 bases, with 11 bases lying between them. The treatment denotes: over 15 received Ad26.COV2.S at low or high dose, single or two shots; roughly five received placebo; per-sample allocation not given. Sampling happened 63 days after the first vaccine or placebo injection. Donation came from an adult in Boston who was aged 18-55 years. Only one count was recorded for this clone.

This sequence was found in a person between 18 and 59 years old who received the Ad26.COV2.S COVID-19 vaccine or a placebo. Source: peripheral blood, taken in a trial of Ad26.COV2.S vaccine versus placebo. The chain has TRBV2 and TRBJ2-7; D gene unclear. The CDR3 region has the DNA TGTGCCAGCAAAAACAGAGTGTACGAGCAGTACTTC. It encodes CASKNRVYEQYF. The full variable domain, with the rest looked up from reference TRBV2 and TRBJ2-7, is EPEVTQTPSHQVTQMGQEVILRCVPISNHLYFYWYRQILGQKVEFLVSFYNNEISEKSEIFDDQFSVERPDGSNFTLKIRSTKLEDSAMYFCASKNRVYEQYFGPGTRLTVT.